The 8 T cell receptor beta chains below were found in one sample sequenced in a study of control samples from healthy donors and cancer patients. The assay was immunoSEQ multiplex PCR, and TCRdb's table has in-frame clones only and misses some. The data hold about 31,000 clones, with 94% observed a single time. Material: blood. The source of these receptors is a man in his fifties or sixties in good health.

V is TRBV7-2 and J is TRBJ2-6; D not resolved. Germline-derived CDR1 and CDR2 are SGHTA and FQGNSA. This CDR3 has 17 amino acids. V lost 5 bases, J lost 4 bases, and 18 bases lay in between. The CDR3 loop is CASSPRTEIWGANVLTF. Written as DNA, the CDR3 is TGTGCCAGCAGCCCCAGGACCGAGATTTGGGGGGCCAACGTCCTGACTTTC.

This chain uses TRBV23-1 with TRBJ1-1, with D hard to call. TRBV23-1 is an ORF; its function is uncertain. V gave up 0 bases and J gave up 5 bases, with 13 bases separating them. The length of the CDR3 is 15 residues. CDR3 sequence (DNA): TGCGCCAGCAGTCAATCCGTGGGATCTTGGACTGAAGCTTTCTTT. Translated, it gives CASSQSVGSWTEAFF.

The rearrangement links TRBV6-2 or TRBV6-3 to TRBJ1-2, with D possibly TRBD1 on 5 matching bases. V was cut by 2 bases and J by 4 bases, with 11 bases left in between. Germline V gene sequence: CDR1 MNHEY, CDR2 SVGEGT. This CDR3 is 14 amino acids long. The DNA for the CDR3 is TGTGCCAGCAGTTACCAGGGCCCTGGCTATGGCTACACCTTC. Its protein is CASSYQGPGYGYTF.

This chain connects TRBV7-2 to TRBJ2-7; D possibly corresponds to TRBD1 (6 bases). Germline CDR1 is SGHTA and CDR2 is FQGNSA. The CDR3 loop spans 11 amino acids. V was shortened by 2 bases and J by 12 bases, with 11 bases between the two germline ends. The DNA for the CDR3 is TGTGCCAGCAGCTTAACAGGGAATGCGTACTTC. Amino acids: CASSLTGNAYF.

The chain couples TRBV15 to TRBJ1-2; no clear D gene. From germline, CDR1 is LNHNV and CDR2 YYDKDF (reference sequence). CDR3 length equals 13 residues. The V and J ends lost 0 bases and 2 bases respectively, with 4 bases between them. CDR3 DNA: TGTGCCACCAGCAGAGACGGGAACTATGGCTACACCTTC. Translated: CATSRDGNYGYTF.

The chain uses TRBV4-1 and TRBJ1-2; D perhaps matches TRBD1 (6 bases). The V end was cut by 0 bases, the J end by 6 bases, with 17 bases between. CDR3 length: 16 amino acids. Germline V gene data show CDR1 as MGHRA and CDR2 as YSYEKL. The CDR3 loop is CASSQEGPGGANGYTF. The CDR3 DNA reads TGCGCCAGCAGCCAAGAGGGGCCCGGGGGCGCAAATGGCTACACCTTC.

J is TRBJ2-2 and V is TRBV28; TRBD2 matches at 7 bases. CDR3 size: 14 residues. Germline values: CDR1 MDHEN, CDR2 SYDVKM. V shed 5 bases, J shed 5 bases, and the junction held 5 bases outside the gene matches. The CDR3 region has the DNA TGTGCCAGCAGTGCCTTGGGGGGGACCGGGGAGCTGTTTTTT. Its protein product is CASSALGGTGELFF.

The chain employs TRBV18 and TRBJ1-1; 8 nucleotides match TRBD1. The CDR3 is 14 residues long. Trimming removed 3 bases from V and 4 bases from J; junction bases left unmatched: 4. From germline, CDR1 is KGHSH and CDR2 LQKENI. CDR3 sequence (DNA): TGTGCCAGCTCACCTTGGACAGGGACCACTGAAGCTTTCTTT. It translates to CASSPWTGTTEAFF.